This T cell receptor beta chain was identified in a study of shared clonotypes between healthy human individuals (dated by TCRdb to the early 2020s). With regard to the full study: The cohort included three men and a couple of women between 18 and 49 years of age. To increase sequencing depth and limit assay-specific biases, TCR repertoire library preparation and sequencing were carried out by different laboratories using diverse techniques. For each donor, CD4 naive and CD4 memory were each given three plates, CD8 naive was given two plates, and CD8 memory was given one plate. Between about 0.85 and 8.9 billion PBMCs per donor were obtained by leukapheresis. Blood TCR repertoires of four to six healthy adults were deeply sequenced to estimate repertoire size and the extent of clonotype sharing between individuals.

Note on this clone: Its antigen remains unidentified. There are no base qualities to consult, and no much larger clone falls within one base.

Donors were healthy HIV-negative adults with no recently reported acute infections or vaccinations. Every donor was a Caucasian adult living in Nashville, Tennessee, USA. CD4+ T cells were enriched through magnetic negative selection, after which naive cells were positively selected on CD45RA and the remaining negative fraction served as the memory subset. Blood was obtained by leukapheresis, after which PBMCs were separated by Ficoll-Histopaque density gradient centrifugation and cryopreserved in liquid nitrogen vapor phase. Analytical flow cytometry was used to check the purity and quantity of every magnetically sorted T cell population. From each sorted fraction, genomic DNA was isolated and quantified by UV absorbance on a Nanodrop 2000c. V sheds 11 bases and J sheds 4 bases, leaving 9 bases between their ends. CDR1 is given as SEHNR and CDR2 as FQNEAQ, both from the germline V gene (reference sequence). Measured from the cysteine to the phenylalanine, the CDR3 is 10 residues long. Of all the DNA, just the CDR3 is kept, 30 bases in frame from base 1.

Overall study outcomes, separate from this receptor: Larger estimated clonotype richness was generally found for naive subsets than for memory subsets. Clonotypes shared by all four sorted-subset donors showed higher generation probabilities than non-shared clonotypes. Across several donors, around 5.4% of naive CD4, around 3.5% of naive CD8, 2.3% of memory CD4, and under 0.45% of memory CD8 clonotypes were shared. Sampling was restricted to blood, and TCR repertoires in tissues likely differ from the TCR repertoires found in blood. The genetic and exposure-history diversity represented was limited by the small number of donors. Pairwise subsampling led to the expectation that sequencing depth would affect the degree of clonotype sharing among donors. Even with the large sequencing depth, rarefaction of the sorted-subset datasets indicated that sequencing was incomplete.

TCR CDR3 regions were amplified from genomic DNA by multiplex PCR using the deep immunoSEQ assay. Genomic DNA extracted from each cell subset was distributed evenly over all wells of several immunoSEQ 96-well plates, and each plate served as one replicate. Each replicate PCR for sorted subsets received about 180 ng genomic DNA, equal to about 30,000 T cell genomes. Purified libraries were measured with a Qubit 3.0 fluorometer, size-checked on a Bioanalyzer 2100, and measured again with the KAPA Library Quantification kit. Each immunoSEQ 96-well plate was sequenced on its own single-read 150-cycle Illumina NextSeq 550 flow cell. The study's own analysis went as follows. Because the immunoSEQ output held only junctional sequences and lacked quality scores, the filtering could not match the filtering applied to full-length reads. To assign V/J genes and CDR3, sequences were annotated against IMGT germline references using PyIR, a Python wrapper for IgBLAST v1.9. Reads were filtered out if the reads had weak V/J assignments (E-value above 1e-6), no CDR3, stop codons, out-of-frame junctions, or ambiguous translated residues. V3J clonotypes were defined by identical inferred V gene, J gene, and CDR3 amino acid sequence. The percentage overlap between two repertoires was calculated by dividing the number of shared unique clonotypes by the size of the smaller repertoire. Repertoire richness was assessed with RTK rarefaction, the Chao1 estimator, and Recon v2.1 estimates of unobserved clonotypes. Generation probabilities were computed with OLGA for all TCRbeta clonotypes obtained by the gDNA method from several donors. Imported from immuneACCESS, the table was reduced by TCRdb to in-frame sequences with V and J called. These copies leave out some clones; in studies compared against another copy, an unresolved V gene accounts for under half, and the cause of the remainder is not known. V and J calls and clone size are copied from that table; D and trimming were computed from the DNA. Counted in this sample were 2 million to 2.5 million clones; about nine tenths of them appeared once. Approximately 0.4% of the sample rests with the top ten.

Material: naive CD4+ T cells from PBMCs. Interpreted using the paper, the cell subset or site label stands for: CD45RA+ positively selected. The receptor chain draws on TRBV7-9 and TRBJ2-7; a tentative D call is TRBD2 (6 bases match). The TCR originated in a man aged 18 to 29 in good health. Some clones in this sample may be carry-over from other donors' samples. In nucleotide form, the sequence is TGTGCCCGACGGGGGTACGAGCAGTACTTC. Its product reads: CARRGYEQYF.